The 9 T cell receptor beta chains presented below share a single source sample, sequenced in a study of blood T cell repertoires in COVID-19. The protocol was immunoSEQ multiplex PCR, while the TCRdb copy is restricted to in-frame clones and leaves out a portion. Counted here are about 240,000 clones, 75% to 90% occurring once; the ten biggest clones make up about 3.5%. The source material was PBMCs or T cells enriched from blood (not recorded which). The receptors shown here come from a woman aged 40-49 years with acute COVID-19.

The chain recombines TRBV9 with TRBJ2-5, with 9 bases identical to TRBD1. Germline assignment: CDR1 SGDLS and CDR2 YYNGEE. The CDR3 has 14 amino acids. V was clipped by 7 bases and J by 4 bases; unmatched bases: 8. CDR3 sequence: CASSGQGTGETQYF. In DNA form, the CDR3 reads TGTGCCAGCTCCGGACAGGGGACGGGAGAGACCCAGTACTTC. Full variable domain (missing parts from reference TRBV9 and TRBJ2-5): DSGVTQTPKHLITATGQRVTLRCSPRSGDLSVYWYQQSLDQGLQFLIQYYNGEERAKGNILERFSAQQFPDLHSELNLSSLELGDSALYFCASSGQGTGETQYFGPGTRLLVL.

The rearrangement uses TRBV5-1 and TRBJ2-1, with D maybe TRBD2 (6 bases). V gave up 6 bases and J gave up 5 bases, with 21 bases separating them. This CDR3 is built from 16 residues. Germline V CDR1 and CDR2: SGHRS, YFSETQ. CDR3 sequence: CASTLGAGTSHNEQFF. In DNA form, the CDR3 reads TGCGCCAGCACCCTTGGGGCGGGAACCTCACACAATGAGCAGTTCTTC.

This chain connects TRBV19 to TRBJ2-5; TRBD1 is a possible D gene (5 bases). The CDR3 spans 15 residues. Germline CDR1 is LNHDA and CDR2 is SQIVND (reference sequence). V lost 3 bases, J lost 4 bases, and 15 bases lay in between. For the CDR3, the DNA is TGTGCCAGTAGTATTGGGGCGGAAGCTAGAGAGACCCAGTACTTC. Translating gives CASSIGAEARETQYF.

This chain joins TRBV7-3 and TRBJ2-1; 8 nucleotides match TRBD2. V shed 5 bases, J shed 4 bases, and the junction held 7 bases outside the gene matches. This CDR3 contains 15 residues. Germline lookup yields CDR1 SGHTA and CDR2 FQGTGA. CDR3 residues: CASSPGASGYNEQFF. CDR3 in DNA: TGTGCCAGCAGCCCCGGTGCTAGCGGGTACAATGAGCAGTTCTTC.

This chain joins TRBV6-6 and TRBJ1-1; D unclear. V lost 3 bases to trimming and J lost 4 bases, with 9 bases between them. The CDR3 sequence is 13 residues long. Germline V CDR1 and CDR2: MNHNY, SVGAGI (reference sequence). CDR3 DNA: TGTGCCAGCAGTTATTCTGCGGTCACTGAAGCTTTCTTT. The encoded protein is CASSYSAVTEAFF.

The chain couples TRBV3-1 (or the pseudogene TRBV3-2) to TRBJ2-2; possibly TRBD1 for D (5 bases). Germline CDR1 is LGHDT and CDR2 is YNNKEL (reference sequence). V was clipped by 5 bases and J by 3 bases, with 7 bases between them. The CDR3 is made up of 13 amino acids. The CDR3 DNA sequence: TGTGCCAGCAGCGTAGGGGACACCGGGGAGCTGTTTTTT. It specifies CASSVGDTGELFF.

V gene TRBV19 combines with J gene TRBJ1-2; TRBD1 is a possible D gene (6 bases). In germline, CDR1 is LNHDA, CDR2 SQIVND (reference sequence). Trimming took 5 bases from V and 4 from J, leaving 11 bases between them. The CDR3 covers 13 residues. The CDR3 DNA sequence: TGTGCCAGTAGTCTACAGGGCACCTATGGCTACACCTTC. Protein product: CASSLQGTYGYTF.

This sequence joins TRBV27 and TRBJ1-1, with D unclear. Trimming took off 3 bases at V and 2 bases at J, with 13 bases between the two ends. CDR1 MNHEY and CDR2 SMNVEV come from the germline V gene (reference sequence). The CDR3 runs to 15 residues. The CDR3 DNA is TGTGCCAGCAGTTTTTTATCCAGACTAAACACTGAAGCTTTCTTT. Amino acids: CASSFLSRLNTEAFF.

The rearrangement joins TRBV15 to TRBJ1-5; D is ambiguous. Germline V gene sequence: CDR1 LNHNV, CDR2 YYDKDF (reference sequence). V was trimmed by 0 bases and J by 0 bases, leaving 6 bases between them. The CDR3 totals 15 residues. The CDR3 loop is CATSRDRSSNQPQHF. The CDR3 DNA reads as TGTGCCACCAGCAGAGATCGGTCTAGCAATCAGCCCCAGCATTTT. The whole variable domain, filled in from reference TRBV15 and TRBJ1-5, reads DAMVIQNPRYQVTQFGKPVTLSCSQTLNHNVMYWYQQKSSQAPKLLFHYYDKDFNNEADTPDNFQSRRPNTSFCFLDIRSPGLGDTAMYLCATSRDRSSNQPQHFGDGTRLSIL.